The 27 T cell receptor beta chains in this list originate from one sample, sequenced in a study of shared clonotypes between healthy human individuals. Only in-frame clones appear in the TCRdb table, and some are missing; sequencing was by immunoSEQ multiplex PCR. The top ten clones hold around 11% of a sample with 470,000 or so clones, roughly 80% of them seen once. The sample comprised PBMCs. Receptor source: a woman aged 40 to 50 in good health. Some clones in this sample may be carry-over from other donors' samples.

The rearrangement links TRBV9 to TRBJ2-2; a possible D gene is TRBD2 (5 bases). Germline loops: CDR1 SGDLS, CDR2 YYNGEE. V was shortened by 1 base and J by 0 bases, with 16 bases between the two germline ends. This CDR3 comprises 18 residues. The CDR3 nucleotides are TGTGCCAGCAGCGTACTCCCTGAGACTACCGCGAACACCGGGGAGCTGTTTTTT. Translating it yields CASSVLPETTANTGELFF.

V and J are TRBV28 and TRBJ2-7; tentative D call: TRBD1 (6 bases). V was pared by 6 bases and J by 4 bases, with 16 bases between. Germline V gives CDR1 MDHEN, CDR2 SYDVKM. The CDR3 extends over 14 amino acids. The DNA for the CDR3 is TGTGCCAGCAGATCCTCGGGCAGGGGTTACGAGCAGTACTTC. This gives the protein CASRSSGRGYEQYF. The variable domain in full, completed from reference TRBV28 and TRBJ2-7, reads DVKVTQSSRYLVKRTGEKVFLECVQDMDHENMFWYRQDPGLGLRLIYFSYDVKMKEKGDIPEGYSVSREKKERFSLILESASTNQTSMYLCASRSSGRGYEQYFGPGTRLTVT.

V usage is TRBV9 and J usage is TRBJ2-7, with 7 bases lining up with TRBD1. This CDR3 spans 14 amino acids. The junction had 6 bases not matched to a gene; V was cut back by 0 bases and J by 6 bases. Germline V gene lookup returns CDR1 SGDLS and CDR2 YYNGEE. In nucleotides, the CDR3 is TGTGCCAGCAGCGTAGGACAGGGAGATAGCGAGCAGTACTTC. This translates into CASSVGQGDSEQYF.

This sequence joins TRBV28 and TRBJ2-1; 7 nucleotides agree with TRBD1. The CDR3 is 14 residues long. With 3 bases clipped from V and 3 bases from J, the junction kept 2 bases outside the gene matches. Germline V gene data show CDR1 as MDHEN and CDR2 as SYDVKM. The CDR3 DNA sequence: TGTGCCAGCAGTTTGGGGACAGACTACAATGAGCAGTTCTTC. This encodes CASSLGTDYNEQFF.

The chain carries TRBV16 and TRBJ1-1; the D gene is possibly TRBD1 (5 bases). Trimming shortened V by 1 base and J by 1 base, and 10 bases separated the two germline ends. This CDR3 has 15 residues. Germline CDR1 KGHSY, CDR2 FQNENV. CDR3 in amino acids: CASSQLGVGNTEAFF. The CDR3 nucleotides read TGTGCCAGCAGCCAATTAGGGGTTGGGAACACTGAAGCTTTCTTT.

This clone came up once. The chain is built from TRBV5-4 and TRBJ2-7, with D possibly being TRBD1 or TRBD2 (5 bases each). CDR3 length equals 15 residues. Germline CDR1 and CDR2: SGHNT and YYREEE (reference sequence). Between the trimmed V and J ends, which lost 0 bases and 2 bases, there was a span of 12 bases. CDR3 sequence (DNA): TGTGCCAGCAGCTTGGACGGGACGGGGACCTACGAGCAGTACTTC. Protein sequence: CASSLDGTGTYEQYF.

This clone was seen only a few times. The gene calls are TRBV9 and TRBJ1-1, with D possibly being TRBD1 (5 bases). Trimming left V 0 bases short and J 0 bases short, with 9 bases between. The CDR3 is made up of 15 amino acids. Germline CDR1 SGDLS, CDR2 YYNGEE. As DNA, the CDR3 is TGTGCCAGCAGCGTAGCGACAGAACTGAACACTGAAGCTTTCTTT. As protein: CASSVATELNTEAFF.

The CDR3 bases are TGTGCCAGCAGCCTTACGGCGGCAGGAAACCCCTACGAGCAGTACTTC. This encodes CASSLTAAGNPYEQYF. The chain couples TRBV5-5 to TRBJ2-7; D is unresolved. CDR1 is SGHKS and CDR2 is YYEKEE in the germline V gene (reference sequence). The CDR3 is made up of 16 amino acids. Deletions cut 4 bases from V and 2 bases from J, with 19 bases between.

The V and J genes are TRBV28 and TRBJ1-1, with D unresolved. The CDR3 spans 13 residues. V was trimmed by 5 bases and J by 0 bases, leaving 7 bases between them. The germline CDR1 and CDR2 sequences are MDHEN and SYDVKM. The CDR3, as DNA: TGTGCCAGCAGTCAGCCGATGAACACTGAAGCTTTCTTT. Protein: CASSQPMNTEAFF.

V usage is TRBV5-1 and J usage is TRBJ2-3; 14 bases align to TRBD2. Germline V CDR1 and CDR2: SGHRS, YFSETQ. This CDR3 spans 16 amino acids. The ends lost 4 bases at V and 6 bases at J; junction bases unmatched: 7. The DNA for the CDR3 is TGCGCCAGCAGCGGGGGACTAGCGGGAGACGCGGATACGCAGTATTTT. Amino acid sequence: CASSGGLAGDADTQYF.

J is TRBJ2-1 and V is TRBV6-6; D might be TRBD2 (5 bases). Germline assignment: CDR1 MNHNY and CDR2 SVGAGI (reference sequence). The V end lost 7 bases, the J end lost 10 bases, and 8 bases lay between the germline ends. The CDR3 spans 10 residues. CDR3 amino acids: CASKGGEQFF. The CDR3 nucleotides are TGTGCCAGCAAAGGAGGAGAGCAGTTCTTC.

The chain has TRBV6-1 and TRBJ1-5; 8 bases agree with TRBD1. The germline gives CDR1 MNHNS, CDR2 SASEGT. The length of the CDR3 is 21 residues. V dropped 1 base and J dropped 2; count of bases not matched to a gene: 19. The CDR3 sequence is CASSEGGQGGLRWARNQPQHF. For the CDR3, the DNA is TGTGCCAGCAGTGAAGGAGGACAGGGAGGCCTACGATGGGCTCGCAATCAGCCCCAGCATTTT.

This chain uses TRBV10-3 with TRBJ2-2; D is possibly TRBD2 (5 bases). Germline values: CDR1 ENHRY, CDR2 SYGVKD. This CDR3 region has 14 residues. Trimming removed 2 bases at V and 3 bases at J, with 7 bases between. The CDR3 bases are TGTGCCATCAGTGAGGGACTTCACACCGGGGAGCTGTTTTTT. Protein sequence: CAISEGLHTGELFF.

This clone came up once. The chain carries TRBV7-2 and TRBJ2-1; D gene unclear. The germline V gene has CDR1 SGHTA and CDR2 FQGNSA. The CDR3 sequence is 15 residues long. V was pared by 6 bases and J by 6 bases, with 18 bases between. The CDR3 nucleotides read TGTGCCAGCAGACCGGGCGGAGTGGGGTCCAATGAGCAGTTCTTC. It yields the protein CASRPGGVGSNEQFF.

This chain connects TRBV5-6 to TRBJ2-7; the D call may be TRBD1 or TRBD2 (6 bases each). Trimming left V 6 bases short and J 0 bases short, with 16 bases between. In germline, CDR1 is SGHDT, CDR2 YYEEEE. This CDR3 contains 15 residues. CDR3: CASKEGDLHSYEQYF. The CDR3, as DNA: TGTGCCAGCAAGGAGGGGGACCTCCACTCCTACGAGCAGTACTTC.

Many counts were recorded for this clone. The CDR3 coding sequence is TGTGCCAGCTCACCAGGGAATTCACCCCTCCACTTT. It specifies CASSPGNSPLHF. This chain uses TRBV18 with TRBJ1-6; no clear D. This CDR3 has 12 amino acids. Trimming stripped 2 bases from V and 7 bases from J, with 3 bases between. From germline, CDR1 is KGHSH and CDR2 LQKENI.

The chain couples TRBV5-1 to TRBJ2-2; 8 nucleotides line up with TRBD2. The CDR3 loop spans 15 amino acids. The germline V gene has CDR1 SGHRS and CDR2 YFSETQ. J was trimmed by 5 bases and V by 5 bases; bases with no gene match: 8. The CDR3 DNA reads TGCGCCAGCAGGAAGAGCGGGAGCGGGACCGGGGAGCTGTTTTTT. Its protein is CASRKSGSGTGELFF.

This clone was observed a few times. The J gene is TRBJ1-6, the V gene TRBV28; possible D gene TRBD1, 5 bases. Per the germline V gene, CDR1 is MDHEN and CDR2 is SYDVKM. V was pared by 3 bases and J by 4 bases, with 10 bases between. The CDR3 is made up of 15 amino acids. As DNA, the CDR3 is TGTGCCAGCAGTTTCCGGGCAGGGTATAATTCACCCCTCCACTTT. Its translation is CASSFRAGYNSPLHF.

The genes are TRBV5-4 and TRBJ1-3; D not resolved. The CDR3 extends over 15 amino acids. The V end lost 4 bases, the J end lost 0 bases, and 11 bases lay between the germline ends. Looked up from germline, CDR1 is SGHNT and CDR2 is YYREEE (reference sequence). CDR3 sequence reads: CASSHGPDSGNTIYF. CDR3 nucleotides: TGTGCCAGCAGCCACGGACCTGACTCTGGAAACACCATATATTTT.

The rearrangement joins TRBV11-2 to TRBJ1-6; D gene uncertain. The CDR3 is 15 amino acids. Per germline, CDR1 SGHAT and CDR2 FQNNGV. Trimming left V 4 bases short and J 10 bases short, with 17 bases between. The CDR3 reads CASSSPGDLLSPLHF. CDR3 nucleotides: TGTGCCAGCAGCTCGCCGGGAGATCTTCTCTCACCCCTCCACTTT.

CDR3 bases: TGTGCCAGCAAAGGTGTATCCTACGAGCAGTACTTC. Protein: CASKGVSYEQYF. The chain uses TRBV6-6 and TRBJ2-7; D gene uncertain. The germline V gene has CDR1 MNHNY and CDR2 SVGAGI (reference sequence). CDR3 size: 12 residues. V was pared by 7 bases and J by 1 base, with 8 bases between.

The rearrangement links TRBV7-8 to TRBJ2-1; 9 bases agree with TRBD1. The V gene's germline CDR1 is SGHVS and CDR2 FQNEAQ. With 4 bases clipped from V and 10 bases from J, the junction kept 8 bases outside the gene matches. CDR3 length: 14 amino acids. Written as DNA, the CDR3 is TGTGCCAGCAGCTCCGGGACAGGGTCGAGGGAGCAGTTCTTC. Amino acid sequence: CASSSGTGSREQFF.

The chain employs TRBV5-1 and TRBJ2-5, with TRBD1 matching over 9 bases. TRBJ2-7 matches the DNA end more closely, so the J call is doubtful. This CDR3 contains 14 residues. Germline loops: CDR1 SGHRS, CDR2 YFSETQ. The CDR3 DNA sequence: TGCGCCAGCAGCCAGGGACAGGGAGGGAACGAGCAGTACTTC. Translating it yields CASSQGQGGNEQYF.

The rearrangement uses TRBV7-9 and TRBJ1-1; D is uncertain. Germline values: CDR1 SEHNR, CDR2 FQNEAQ (reference sequence). CDR3 length: 13 residues. V was pared by 5 bases and J by 10 bases, with 17 bases between. The CDR3 coding sequence is TGTGCCAGCAGCCCTCAGGTAGCGGAGGGAGCTTTCTTT. Its translation is CASSPQVAEGAFF.

The V gene is TRBV30, the J gene TRBJ2-1; D tentatively reads TRBD1 or TRBD2 (6 bases each). Germline values: CDR1 GTSNPN, CDR2 SVGIG (reference sequence). This CDR3 has 15 residues. The CDR3 DNA follows: TGTGCTCTTATCGGAGGGACATCCGAAGGCAATGAGCAGTTCTTC. Amino acid sequence: CALIGGTSEGNEQFF.

With regard to this clone: A far larger clone is only one base removed, so a read error is likely. Other DNA sequences of this sample code for an identical CDR3. The V gene is TRBV30, the J gene TRBJ1-4; no firm D call. From germline, CDR1 is GTSNPN and CDR2 SVGIG (reference sequence). The CDR3 loop spans 13 amino acids. The CDR3 loop is CAWSVNSNEKLFF. CDR3 DNA sequence: TGTGCCTGGAGTGTAAACAGCAACGAAAAGCTGTTTTTT.

The chain recombines TRBV28 with TRBJ2-1, with 10 bases aligning to TRBD2. There are 15 residues in the CDR3. The germline V gene encodes CDR1 MDHEN and CDR2 SYDVKM. With V trimmed by 2 bases and J by 4 bases, 2 bases remained unmatched. The CDR3 loop reads CASSLGLAAYNEQFF. For the CDR3, the DNA is TGTGCCAGCAGTTTAGGACTAGCGGCTTACAATGAGCAGTTCTTC.